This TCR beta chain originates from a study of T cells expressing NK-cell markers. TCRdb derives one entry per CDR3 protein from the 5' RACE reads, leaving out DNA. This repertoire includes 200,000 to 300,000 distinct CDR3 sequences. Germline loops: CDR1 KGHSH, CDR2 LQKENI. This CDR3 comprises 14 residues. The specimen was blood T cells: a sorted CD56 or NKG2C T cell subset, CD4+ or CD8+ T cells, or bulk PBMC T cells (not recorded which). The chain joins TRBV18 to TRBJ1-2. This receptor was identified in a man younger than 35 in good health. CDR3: CASSPPVRDYGYTF.